This passage covers 10 T cell receptor beta chains from one sample sequenced in a study of T cell repertoires in cytomegalovirus infection. These receptors lack a known antigen. Each CDR3 protein is one row after TCRdb ran MiXCR on the reads. The repertoire holds under 500,000 distinct CDR3 sequences, with roughly 46% as singletons. Source: cultured PBMCs, taken from culture after CMV antigen stimulation. The receptor source for this set is a human donor in good health (CMV status not recorded). Some clones in this sample may be carry-over from other donors' samples.

This rearrangement joins TRBV7-2 to TRBJ1-2, with D unclear. V was clipped by 1 base and J by 8 bases, with 17 bases between them. This CDR3 contains 15 residues. Germline-derived CDR1 and CDR2 are SGHTA and FQGNSA. The CDR3 sequence is CASSLDTGSYRGYTF. As DNA, the CDR3 is TGTGCCAGCAGCTTAGATACGGGCTCCTATAGGGGCTACACCTTC. Filled out from reference TRBV7-2 and TRBJ1-2, the complete variable domain reads GAGVSQSPSNKVTEKGKDVELRCDPISGHTALYWYRQSLGQGLEFLIYFQGNSAPDKSGLPSDRFSAERTGGSVSTLTIQRTQQEDSAVYLCASSLDTGSYRGYTFGSGTRLTVV.

The genes are TRBV6-5 and TRBJ1-4; the D gene is possibly TRBD1 (6 bases). Trimming took 0 bases from V and 0 from J, leaving 17 bases between them. The length of the CDR3 is 19 residues. CDR1 and CDR2 (germline): MNHEY, SVGAGI. This chain's CDR3 is CASSYSLPGVGATNEKLFF. The CDR3 DNA is TGTGCCAGCAGTTACTCGTTGCCAGGGGTAGGGGCAACTAATGAAAAACTGTTTTTT.

This clonotype showed up just a few times. The chain carries TRBV20-1 and TRBJ1-5, with 7 bases fitting TRBD1. The ends lost 0 bases at V and 7 bases at J; junction bases unmatched: 9. CDR1 and CDR2 from the germline V gene are DFQATT and SNEGSKA (reference sequence). The CDR3 sequence is 15 residues long. The CDR3 nucleotides are TGCAGTGCTAGAGATATCTTTGACAGGGACCAGCCCCAGCATTTT. It codes for CSARDIFDRDQPQHF.

This sequence joins TRBV20-1 and TRBJ1-4; a possible D gene is TRBD1 (5 bases). CDR1 and CDR2 from the germline V gene are DFQATT and SNEGSKA (reference sequence). V dropped 6 bases and J dropped 8 bases, with 13 bases sitting between them. The CDR3 totals 12 residues. The DNA of the CDR3 is TGCAGTGCGCGGTCGGGGGAGGAAAAACTGTTTTTT. It codes for CSARSGEEKLFF.

This clonotype was picked up a small number of times. V usage is TRBV7-8 and J usage is TRBJ2-1; D not resolved. V lost 1 base and J 3 bases, leaving 7 bases between the germline ends. The CDR3 is made up of 14 amino acids. Germline assignment: CDR1 SGHVS and CDR2 FQNEAQ. The DNA for the CDR3 is TGTGCCAGCAGCTTAGTGTCAGACTACAATGAGCAGTTCTTC. Its protein product is CASSLVSDYNEQFF.

This chain connects TRBV7-2 to TRBJ2-7, with 8 bases lining up with TRBD1. The CDR3 consists of 15 residues. CDR1 and CDR2 (germline): SGHTA, FQGNSA. J was trimmed by 4 bases and V by 5 bases; bases with no gene match: 10. This chain's CDR3 is CASSVRAGGWYEQYF. The CDR3 DNA is TGTGCCAGCAGCGTGAGGGCAGGGGGCTGGTACGAGCAGTACTTC.

J is TRBJ1-6 and V is TRBV7-6; D is unresolved. Trimming pared 5 bases from V and 7 bases from J, leaving 6 bases between. The CDR3 runs to 12 residues. Germline-derived CDR1 and CDR2 are SGHVS and FNYEAQ. The CDR3 DNA is TGTGCCAGCAGCAAAGTAAATTCACCCCTCCACTTT. Its protein product is CASSKVNSPLHF.

The sample holds a few counts of this clonotype. The chain combines TRBV7-2 with TRBJ2-1; either TRBD1 or TRBD2 may fit D (5 bases each). Germline assignment: CDR1 SGHTA and CDR2 FQGNSA. V gave up 5 bases and J gave up 8 bases, with 19 bases separating them. This CDR3 is built from 15 residues. CDR3 nucleotide sequence: TGTGCCAGCAGCACAGGACTCCGGGCTGCGGATGAGCAGTTCTTC. It encodes CASSTGLRAADEQFF.

The CDR3 DNA reads TGTGCCAGCAGCCCAGGGTATCTTCAGCCCCAGCATTTT. Encoded protein: CASSPGYLQPQHF. J is TRBJ1-5 and V is TRBV12-3 or TRBV12-4; D is perhaps TRBD1 (5 bases). This CDR3 contains 13 residues. Trimming cost V 6 bases and J 6 bases, with 12 bases left between them.

This clonotype has more than one count but fewer than ten. This sequence joins TRBV3-1 and TRBJ1-1, with D perhaps TRBD1 (6 bases). Germline V gene lookup returns CDR1 LGHDT and CDR2 YNNKEL (reference sequence). With 6 bases removed from V and 4 bases from J, the gap between germline ends came to 12 bases. CDR3 size: 13 residues. The CDR3, as DNA: TGTGCCAGCAGTCAGTGGACAGCCACTGAAGCTTTCTTT. The encoded protein is CASSQWTATEAFF.